A selection of T cell receptor beta chains follows, all from one sample in a study of blood T cell repertoires in COVID-19. Libraries were prepared by immunoSEQ multiplex PCR; TCRdb keeps only in-frame clonotypes and omits some of them. The sample lists 250,000 or so clones; over 80% were seen once. Sequencing used peripheral blood. These receptors were collected from a middle-aged woman who had recovered from COVID-19. Both conserved end residues are part of each CDR3. The D gene is left open where the match is weak. Clone size is stated in some rows and not others, as once, few, many or a class when expanded.

clone size | D gene | J gene | V gene | CDR3 DNA | CDR3 protein
NA | NA | TRBJ2-1 | TRBV4-1 | TGCGCCAGCAGCCCACAGGGCTACTACAATGAGCAGTTCTTC | CASSPQGYYNEQFF
NA | NA | TRBJ2-5 | TRBV2 | TGTGCCAGCAGACACGGGGAGACCCAGTACTTC | CASRHGETQYF
NA | NA | TRBJ2-3 | TRBV25-1 | TGTGCCAGCAGGGGGGGTGGGGAATCTGCGGATACGCAGTATTTT | CASRGGGESADTQYF
NA | NA | TRBJ1-3 | TRBV19 | TGTGCCACCAGACGGGGGAGCTCTGGAAACACCATATATTTT | CATRRGSSGNTIYF
NA | TRBD2 | TRBJ2-1 | TRBV5-4 | TGTGCCAGCAGCTTGAAGGTAGGGAGCGGGGATATCTACAATGAGCAGTTCTTC | CASSLKVGSGDIYNEQFF
NA | TRBD2 | TRBJ2-5 | TRBV5-1 | TGCGCCAGCAGGCTGACCGGGACTAGCGAAGAGACCCAGTACTTC | CASRLTGTSEETQYF
NA | TRBD2 | TRBJ2-7 | TRBV6-1 | TGTGCCAGCAGTGGGGGGGGGACTAGCGGGTTCCTACTCTACGAGCAGTACTTC | CASSGGGTSGFLLYEQYF
NA | TRBD1 | TRBJ2-1 | TRBV11-2 | TGTGCCAGCAGCCGCGGTCCGGGACAGGGGTCTCGTAATGAGCAGTTCTTC | CASSRGPGQGSRNEQFF
NA | TRBD1 | TRBJ1-1 | TRBV7-9 | TGTGCCAGCGATGGGGGTAGGGACAGGGTTGGAGCTTTCTTT | CASDGGRDRVGAFF
NA | TRBD1 | TRBJ2-7 | TRBV28 | TGTGCCAGCAGACTACTACCTGCCGGGACAGGGTTTGGTAACGAGCAGTACTTC | CASRLLPAGTGFGNEQYF
once | NA | TRBJ2-2 | TRBV28 | TGTGCCAGCGGACACCGGGACACAAGGGTCCCCGGGGAGCTGTTTTTT | CASGHRDTRVPGELFF
NA | TRBD1 | TRBJ1-1 | TRBV7-9 | TGTGCCAGCAGCCTTGGGACAGCGAACACTGAAGCTTTCTTT | CASSLGTANTEAFF
once | NA | TRBJ2-1 | TRBV4-1 | TGCGCCAGCAGCCAAGGCCGAGGGGGATTGGGCAATGAGCAGTTCTTC | CASSQGRGGLGNEQFF
NA | NA | TRBJ1-4 | TRBV11-2 | TGTGCCAGCAGCTTATGGGCGGGTACAACTAATGAAAAACTGTTTTTT | CASSLWAGTTNEKLFF
once | TRBD1 | TRBJ1-5 | TRBV19 | TGTGCCAGTAGTATCCGGACAGGGGGATGGTCCCAGCATTTT | CASSIRTGGWSQHF
NA | NA | TRBJ2-2 | TRBV2 | TGTGCCAGCAGTGTGTCAGGGCGCACCGGGGAGCTGTTTTTT | CASSVSGRTGELFF
NA | TRBD1 | TRBJ2-1 | TRBV6-1 | TGTGCCAGCAGTGAGGGACAGGGAACCTACAATGAGCAGTTCTTC | CASSEGQGTYNEQFF
NA | TRBD1 | TRBJ2-2 | TRBV13 | TGTGCCAGCAGCCGGTTAGGGGGCCAGAACACCGGGGAGCTGTTTTTT | CASSRLGGQNTGELFF
NA | TRBD1 | TRBJ2-5 | TRBV2 | TGTGCCAGCACAATACAGGGGCCCCAAGAGACCCAGTACTTC | CASTIQGPQETQYF
once | NA | TRBJ1-2 | TRBV4-1 | TGCGCCAGCAGCCAAGGCGGCAGGGAAGGTGGCTACACCTTC | CASSQGGREGGYTF
NA | TRBD1 | TRBJ2-3 | TRBV5-8 | TGTGCCAGCAGCCTACGTACAGGGGTAGATACGCAGTATTTT | CASSLRTGVDTQYF
NA | NA | TRBJ1-4 | TRBV3-1/TRBV3-2 | TGTGCCAGCAGCCAAGTCGCTGTGGAGGGCGCTAATGAAAAACTGTTTTTT | CASSQVAVEGANEKLFF
once | NA | TRBJ1-6 | TRBV28 | TGTGCCAGCAGTTTATTTCGACAGCCTGGGTTTAATTCACCCCTCCACTTT | CASSLFRQPGFNSPLHF
many | TRBD1 | TRBJ2-7 | TRBV5-1 | TGCGCCAGCACCGGGGACAGGGGGCTGAGTCAGCCCGAGCAGTACTTC | CASTGDRGLSQPEQYF
NA | NA | TRBJ2-5 | TRBV3-1/TRBV3-2 | TGTGCCAGCAGCCAAGATCTAGAGACCCAGTACTTC | CASSQDLETQYF
NA | NA | TRBJ2-7 | TRBV12-3/TRBV12-4 | TGTGCCAGCAGTGCTAGGACGGGATACGAGCAGTACTTC | CASSARTGYEQYF
NA | TRBD1 | TRBJ1-2 | TRBV24-1 | TGTGCCACCAGTGAAAGCGGGACAGGGGTAAAGGGCTACACCTTC | CATSESGTGVKGYTF
NA | NA | TRBJ1-5 | TRBV30 | TGTGCCTCTGGACACTATAGCAATCAGCCCCAGCATTTT | CASGHYSNQPQHF
NA | TRBD2 | TRBJ2-5 | TRBV15 | TGTGCCACCAGCACGCGGCGGGGGGGTGGAGAGACCCAGTACTTC | CATSTRRGGGETQYF
NA | TRBD1 | TRBJ2-3 | TRBV6-5 | TGTGCCAGCAGTAGGCCAGGGGGCTGGACAGATACGCAGTATTTT | CASSRPGGWTDTQYF
NA | TRBD1 | TRBJ1-2 | TRBV6-5 | TGTGCCACCCGGGACAGGGCTGGCTACACCTTC | CATRDRAGYTF
NA | TRBD1 | TRBJ2-7 | TRBV14 | TGTGCCAGCAGCCCTTCTTTGTTCGCTCGGGACAGGGATTACGAGCAGTACTTC | CASSPSLFARDRDYEQYF
NA | NA | TRBJ1-4 | TRBV5-1 | TGCGCCAGCAGCTTGCGCGGGGGGCCTAATGAAAAACTGTTTTTT | CASSLRGGPNEKLFF
NA | TRBD1 | TRBJ2-3 | TRBV10-3 | TGTGCCATCAGTGGGGGCAGGGGGTTCACAGATACGCAGTATTTT | CAISGGRGFTDTQYF
NA | NA | TRBJ1-5 | TRBV7-2 | TGTGCCAGCAGCATACAGGGTGATCAGCCCCAGCATTTT | CASSIQGDQPQHF
once | TRBD1 | TRBJ1-5 | TRBV2 | TGTGCCAGCAGTGAAAGAGGCACAGGGGGGGATCAGCCCCAGCATTTT | CASSERGTGGDQPQHF
NA | NA | TRBJ1-6 | TRBV4-2 | TGTGCCAGCAGCCAAGAGGCTGCGGTTTCACCCCTCCACTTT | CASSQEAAVSPLHF
few | NA | TRBJ1-6 | TRBV11-2 | TGTGCCAGCAGCGAAGACAGGTTTTCACCCCTCCACTTT | CASSEDRFSPLHF
NA | NA | TRBJ1-2 | TRBV15 | TGTGCCACCAGCAGAGATGGGAACAGGCTTGGGGCTGGCTACACCTTC | CATSRDGNRLGAGYTF
NA | TRBD2 | TRBJ2-1 | TRBV11-2 | TGTGCCAGCAGCTCCAACCCTCGGACTAGCGTACCCCTCAATGAGCAGTTCTTC | CASSSNPRTSVPLNEQFF
once | NA | TRBJ1-1 | TRBV3-1/TRBV3-2 | TGTGCCAGCAGACAGTTTATGAACACTGAAGCTTTCTTT | CASRQFMNTEAFF
NA | NA | TRBJ1-6 | TRBV7-9 | TGTGCCAGCAGCTTCGTAGAATCACCCCTCCACTTT | CASSFVESPLHF
NA | NA | TRBJ1-5 | TRBV6-5 | TGTGCCAGCGGGAACAGGGACGGTCAGCCCCAGCATTTT | CASGNRDGQPQHF
NA | NA | TRBJ2-2 | TRBV5-5 | TGTGCCAGCAGCTTATCCATTGCCGGGGAGCTGTTTTTT | CASSLSIAGELFF
NA | TRBD1 | TRBJ1-4 | TRBV6-6 | TGTGCCAGTAGCCAGGTTGGGCAGGGGGGTGAAAAACTGTTTTTT | CASSQVGQGGEKLFF
NA | TRBD1 | TRBJ1-1 | TRBV27 | TGTGCCAGCAGTTTAGGAGGGGGCGGCACTGAAGCTTTCTTT | CASSLGGGGTEAFF
once | NA | TRBJ2-4 | TRBV2 | TGTGCCAGCAGTGAAGAGGGCTGGGGGCCAAAGGCCAAAAACATTCAGTACTTC | CASSEEGWGPKAKNIQYF
once | NA | TRBJ2-3 | TRBV6-1 | TGTGCCAGCAGTGAAAAGGGGGATACGCAGTATTTT | CASSEKGDTQYF
many | NA | TRBJ2-7 | TRBV2 | TGTGCCAGCAGTGTTGATCGAAGGGGCGTCTACGACGAGCAGTACTTC | CASSVDRRGVYDEQYF
NA | TRBD1 | TRBJ1-1 | TRBV2 | TGTGCCAGCAGAGGGGGCGCGATCATGAACACTGAAGCTTTCTTT | CASRGGAIMNTEAFF
NA | TRBD2 | TRBJ2-7 | TRBV3-1/TRBV3-2 | TGTGCCAGCAGCCCAGCAGCGGGGGCCTCCTACGAGCAGTACTTC | CASSPAAGASYEQYF
few | TRBD1 | TRBJ2-2 | TRBV3-1/TRBV3-2 | TGTGCCAGCAGGCCTCTGGGGGACAGGGGTCGCACCGGGGAGCTGTTTTTT | CASRPLGDRGRTGELFF
NA | TRBD2 | TRBJ2-1 | TRBV3-1/TRBV3-2 | TGTGCCAGCAGCCAAGTCTATAGCGGGGGGGGGAATGAGCAGTTCTTC | CASSQVYSGGGNEQFF